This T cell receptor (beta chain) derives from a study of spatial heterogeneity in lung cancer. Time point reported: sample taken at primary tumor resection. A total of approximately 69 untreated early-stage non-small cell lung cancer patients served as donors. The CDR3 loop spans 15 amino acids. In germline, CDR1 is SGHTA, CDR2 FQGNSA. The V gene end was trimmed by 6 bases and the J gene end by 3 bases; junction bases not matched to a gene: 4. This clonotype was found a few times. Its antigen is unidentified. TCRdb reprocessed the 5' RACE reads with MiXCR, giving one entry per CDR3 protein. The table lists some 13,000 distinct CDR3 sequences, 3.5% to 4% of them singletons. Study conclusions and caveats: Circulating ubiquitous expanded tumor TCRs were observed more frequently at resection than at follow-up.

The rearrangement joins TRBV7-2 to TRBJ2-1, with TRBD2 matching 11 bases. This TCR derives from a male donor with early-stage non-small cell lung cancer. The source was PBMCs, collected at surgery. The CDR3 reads CASRSGLAGYNEQFF. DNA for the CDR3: TGTGCCAGCAGGAGTGGACTAGCGGGCTACAATGAGCAGTTCTTC.